The rows below give T cell receptor beta chains drawn from one sample of a study of Graves' ophthalmopathy and Graves' hyperthyroidism. TCRdb used MiXCR to reprocess the multiplex PCR reads, holding one entry per CDR3 protein. Among some 750,000 distinct CDR3 sequences, roughly two fifths were seen once, and the ten largest hold 44%. Sequenced sample: peripheral blood. The receptors were sampled from an adult man with Graves' ophthalmopathy. Each CDR3 is given with its conserved first and last residue. The D gene is left open where the match is weak. For some rows the clone size is stated as once, few or many, or as a class when expanded; others skip it.

clone size	D gene	V gene	J gene	CDR3 protein	CDR3 DNA
-	TRBD1	TRBV7-2	TRBJ2-5	CATQGQETQYF	TGTGCCACCCAGGGACAGGAGACCCAGTACTTC
-	TRBD1	TRBV2	TRBJ2-7	CASRPSAGGGYEQYF	TGTGCCAGCAGACCCTCGGCAGGGGGCGGTTACGAGCAGTACTTC
-	-	TRBV14	TRBJ1-1	CASSPWGWDTEAFF	TGTGCCAGCAGCCCCTGGGGATGGGACACTGAAGCTTTCTTT
few	TRBD2	TRBV20-1	TRBJ2-2	CSARQTSGRAPRGTGELFF	TGCAGTGCTAGACAGACTAGCGGGAGGGCACCCCGTGGCACCGGGGAGCTGTTTTTT
many	TRBD1	TRBV2	TRBJ1-1	CASGEGARNTEAFF	TGTGCCAGCGGGGAGGGGGCGCGGAACACTGAAGCTTTCTTT
-	TRBD1	TRBV12-3/TRBV12-4	TRBJ1-3	CASTTTGGRNTIYF	TGTGCCAGCACCACCACAGGGGGCCGAAACACCATATATTTT
-	-	TRBV2	TRBJ1-2	CASSRLLTKDGYTF	TGTGCCAGCAGCAGACTCCTGACGAAGGATGGCTACACCTTC
-	TRBD1	TRBV25-1	TRBJ2-2	CASSGRDRVTGELFF	TGTGCCAGCAGCGGCCGGGACAGGGTCACCGGGGAGCTGTTTTTT
few	-	TRBV7-2	TRBJ2-7	CASSLDSVEQYF	TGTGCCAGCAGCTTAGATAGCGTCGAGCAGTACTTC
many	-	TRBV4-1	TRBJ1-4	CASSQPNEKLFF	TGTGCCAGCAGCCAACCTAATGAAAAACTGTTTTTT
-	TRBD1	TRBV29-1	TRBJ2-7	CSSSGQGAYEQYF	TGCAGCAGTTCCGGACAGGGGGCATACGAGCAGTACTTC
many	-	TRBV29-1	TRBJ1-3	CSANGGSGNTIYF	TGCAGCGCTAATGGAGGCTCTGGAAACACCATATATTTT
-	-	TRBV10-1	TRBJ2-2	CASSEGQMNTGELFF	TGCGCCAGCAGTGAGGGACAAATGAACACCGGGGAGCTGTTTTTT
many	TRBD2	TRBV7-2	TRBJ2-7	CASAAGGGPRYEQYF	TGTGCCAGCGCCGCGGGGGGAGGGCCTCGCTACGAGCAGTACTTC
-	-	TRBV2	TRBJ1-2	CASSETLSYGYTF	TGTGCCAGCAGTGAAACACTATCCTATGGCTACACCTTC
-	-	TRBV12-3/TRBV12-4	TRBJ1-2	CASGRETNYGYTF	TGTGCTAGTGGCCGAGAGACTAACTATGGCTACACCTTC
few	TRBD2	TRBV29-1	TRBJ2-6	CSVEERTSGRNHNSGANVLTF	TGCAGCGTTGAAGAACGAACTAGCGGGAGGAATCATAACTCTGGGGCCAACGTCCTGACTTTC
-	-	TRBV20-1	TRBJ1-4	CSARDELWQGNEKLFF	TGCAGTGCTAGAGATGAGTTATGGCAGGGAAATGAAAAACTGTTTTTT
few	-	TRBV7-9	TRBJ2-2	CASSLDVGGGELFF	TGCGCCAGCAGCTTGGATGTCGGAGGCGGGGAGCTGTTTTTT
many	-	TRBV29-1	TRBJ1-1	CSVDGSMNTEAFF	TGCAGCGTTGATGGCAGCATGAACACTGAAGCTTTCTTT
-	-	TRBV12-3/TRBV12-4	TRBJ1-4	CASSRLGEKLFF	TGTGCCAGCAGTAGATTAGGGGAAAAACTGTTTTTT
-	-	TRBV20-1	TRBJ1-6	CSAQTGNQPLHF	TGCAGTGCGCAGACTGGCAATCAGCCCCTCCACTTT
-	TRBD1	TRBV2	TRBJ1-4	CASSVETGATNEKLFF	TGTGCCAGCAGTGTAGAGACAGGGGCAACTAATGAAAAACTGTTTTTT
-	TRBD1	TRBV19	TRBJ1-2	CASATGTYGYTF	TGTGCCAGTGCGACAGGGACCTATGGCTACACCTTC
-	TRBD1	TRBV5-1	TRBJ2-2	CASSRDREATGELFF	TGCGCCAGCAGCCGGGACAGGGAGGCAACCGGGGAGCTGTTTTTT
-	TRBD1	TRBV7-9	TRBJ1-5	CASSLGPGQGQPQHF	TGTGCCAGCAGCTTAGGACCGGGACAGGGTCAGCCCCAGCATTTT
-	-	TRBV28	TRBJ1-2	CASGEGANYGYTF	TGTGCCAGCGGAGAAGGAGCTAACTATGGCTACACCTTC
few	-	TRBV7-9	TRBJ2-7	CASSPPGHYEQYF	TGTGCCAGCAGCCCCCCGGGACACTACGAGCAGTACTTC
-	-	TRBV20-1	TRBJ1-4	CSAGLGTATNEKLFF	TGCAGTGCTGGACTAGGGACGGCAACTAATGAAAAACTGTTTTTT
-	TRBD2	TRBV25-1	TRBJ2-5	CASSSPGSGRARETQYF	TGTGCCAGCAGTTCTCCGGGAAGCGGGAGGGCCCGGGAGACCCAGTACTTC
-	-	TRBV10-2	TRBJ2-6	CASSESGSSGANVLTF	TGCGCCAGCAGTGAGTCAGGGAGCTCTGGGGCCAACGTCCTGACTTTC
-	-	TRBV14	TRBJ2-7	CASSQVQGQGFYEQYF	TGTGCCAGCAGCCAAGTCCAGGGACAAGGCTTTTACGAGCAGTACTTC
many	TRBD2	TRBV7-9	TRBJ2-5	CASSFVPTSGKETQYF	TGTGCCAGCAGCTTCGTTCCGACTAGCGGTAAAGAGACCCAGTACTTC
once	-	TRBV7-6	TRBJ2-6	CASSLTQGIGANVLTF	TGTGCCAGCAGCTTAACTCAGGGGATAGGGGCCAACGTCCTGACTTTC